This T cell receptor beta chain was sequenced for a study of T cell repertoires in ileal Crohn's disease. To note about this clone: Its antigen remains unidentified.

Whole-study findings and limits: Compared with non-smokers, active smokers at surgery showed more clonal expansions.

Sequencing was performed with immunoSEQ multiplex PCR; in TCRdb, only in-frame clones are kept and a portion is missing. The table lists more than 11,000 clones, around 80% of them singletons. The length of the CDR3 is 15 residues. In germline, CDR1 is LNHDA, CDR2 SQIVND (reference sequence). Deletions cut 3 bases from V and 3 bases from J, with 12 bases between. Sequencing used ileal tissue. V usage is TRBV19 and J usage is TRBJ1-5, with D perhaps matching TRBD1 (6 bases). The TCR comes from an adult with Crohn's disease. The CDR3 loop is CASSMTHRDNQPQHF. The CDR3 DNA is TGTGCCAGTAGTATGACCCACAGGGACAATCAGCCCCAGCATTTT.